The clone carrying this TCR beta chain was seen more than once but under ten times. 60 Vbeta and 13 Jbeta primers were used in PCR. Measured with immunoSEQ multiplex PCR; TCRdb has only the in-frame clones, and not every one. The sample lists under 95,000 clones; around three quarters were seen once. This entry comes from a study of cytomegalovirus exposure and HLA in healthy donors. The CDR3 contains 15 residues. Germline V gives CDR1 SGHAT, CDR2 FQNNGV. Trimming left V 4 bases short and J 6 bases short, with 16 bases between. The genes are TRBV11-2 and TRBJ1-5; D perhaps matches TRBD1 (6 bases). Specimen: PBMCs. This sequence was found in a male donor in good health and CMV-seronegative. DNA for the CDR3: TGTGCCAGCAGCTATGGAGGACAGAACAGTCAGCCCCAGCATTTT. Protein product: CASSYGGQNSQPQHF. Combining the CDR3 with reference TRBV11-2 and TRBJ1-5 gives the whole variable domain EAGVAQSPRYKIIEKRQSVAFWCNPISGHATLYWYQQILGQGPKLLIQFQNNGVVDDSQLPKDRFSAERLKGVDSTLKIQPAKLEDSAVYLCASSYGGQNSQPQHFGDGTRLSIL.